This T cell receptor beta chain originates from a study of T cell responses to AZD1222 COVID-19 vaccine. The study, taken as a whole, reports: Most donors were white British and more were female, and clonal diversity was possibly underestimated.

With regard to this clone: The antigen remains unidentified.

Assay: immunoSEQ multiplex PCR; the TCRdb copy retains only in-frame clones and omits some. The sample has roughly 130,000 clones; approximately 90% are singletons. This CDR3 has 14 amino acids. Per the germline V gene, CDR1 is SGHTA and CDR2 is FQGTGA. The germline V and J ends were trimmed by 5 bases and 3 bases, with 10 bases remaining between them. The rearrangement joins TRBV7-3 to TRBJ1-4; D might be TRBD1 (5 bases). Here the sequenced sample was peripheral blood, taken on day 0 of AZD1222 vaccination. The sequence derives from an adult in good health. The CDR3 spells CASSPSGPNEKLFF. The DNA of the CDR3 is TGTGCCAGCAGCCCTTCAGGGCCTAATGAAAAACTGTTTTTT. The entire variable domain, with the rest obtained from reference TRBV7-3 and TRBJ1-4, is as follows: GAGVSQTPSNKVTEKGKYVELRCDPISGHTALYWYRQSLGQGPEFLIYFQGTGAADDSGLPNDRFFAVRPEGSVSTLKIQRTERGDSAVYLCASSPSGPNEKLFFGSGTQLSVL.